These 14 T cell receptor beta chains were all obtained from the same sample, sequenced in a study of cytomegalovirus exposure and HLA in healthy donors. With 60 Vbeta and 13 Jbeta primers, the PCR was carried out. The assay was immunoSEQ multiplex PCR, and TCRdb's table has in-frame clones only and misses some. The repertoire holds hundreds of thousands of clones, with 72% as singletons. The sample comprised PBMCs. The origin of the receptors is a female donor in good health and CMV-seronegative.

The rearrangement joins TRBV2 to TRBJ1-5; a weak D match, TRBD1 (5 bases). Germline lookup yields CDR1 SNHLY and CDR2 FYNNEI. Trimming took 8 bases from V and 0 from J, leaving 14 bases between them. The CDR3 has 15 amino acids. The CDR3 loop is CASRPDRYSNQPQHF. CDR3 coding DNA: TGTGCCAGCCGCCCTGACAGATATAGCAATCAGCCCCAGCATTTT.

This clone has just one count. The chain's CDR3 is CASSPRGSPYEQYF. CDR3 DNA sequence: TGCGCCAGCAGCCCTAGAGGGTCTCCCTACGAGCAGTACTTC. The V gene is TRBV5-1, the J gene TRBJ2-7; TRBD2 might be the D (5 bases). This CDR3 region has 14 residues. The germline V gene has CDR1 SGHRS and CDR2 YFSETQ. Trimming removed 4 bases at V and 2 bases at J, with 13 bases between.

J is TRBJ2-5 and V is TRBV7-3; D perhaps matches TRBD2 (5 bases). CDR3 size: 13 residues. V was pared by 3 bases and J by 5 bases, with 10 bases between. The germline CDR1 and CDR2 sequences are SGHTA and FQGTGA. CDR3 protein: CASSFGVAETQYF. The CDR3 DNA reads TGTGCCAGCAGCTTCGGAGTAGCGGAGACCCAGTACTTC.

The chain is built from TRBV4-1 and TRBJ1-2, with 11 positions matching TRBD1. In germline, CDR1 is MGHRA, CDR2 YSYEKL. V lost 0 bases, J lost 7 bases, and 1 base stayed unmatched. The CDR3 is 14 amino acids. This CDR3 reads CASSQDGTGGGYTF. The CDR3 region has the DNA TGCGCCAGCAGCCAAGATGGGACAGGGGGTGGCTACACCTTC.

The J gene is TRBJ2-5, the V gene TRBV5-1, with D possibly being TRBD1 (6 bases). V was trimmed by 3 bases and J by 2 bases, leaving 11 bases between them. The length of the CDR3 is 14 residues. Germline CDR1 and CDR2: SGHRS and YFSETQ. CDR3 DNA: TGCGCCAGCAGCTCAGGGGCCCGTCAAGAGACCCAGTACTTC. Translating gives CASSSGARQETQYF. The complete variable domain, with remaining parts taken from reference TRBV5-1 and TRBJ2-5, reads KAGVTQTPRYLIKTRGQQVTLSCSPISGHRSVSWYQQTPGQGLQFLFEYFSETQRNKGNFPGRFSGRQFSNSRSEMNVSTLELGDSALYLCASSSGARQETQYFGPGTRLLVL.

This clone was picked up a small number of times. This chain links TRBV6-1 with TRBJ2-2; 8 nucleotides match TRBD1. CDR1 MNHNS and CDR2 SASEGT come from the germline V gene. With 4 bases clipped from V and 4 bases from J, the junction kept 8 bases outside the gene matches. The CDR3 runs 16 residues. The CDR3 region is CASSGLGQGGTGELFF. The CDR3 bases are TGTGCCAGCAGTGGCCTCGGACAGGGAGGCACCGGGGAGCTGTTTTTT.

The rearrangement joins TRBV7-9 to TRBJ2-5; D might be TRBD2 (5 bases). Trimming stripped 1 base from V and 5 bases from J, with 8 bases between. The CDR3 extends over 13 amino acids. Germline CDR1 and CDR2: SEHNR and FQNEAQ (reference sequence). CDR3 sequence: CASSLEPGETQYF. CDR3 DNA: TGTGCCAGCAGCTTAGAGCCGGGGGAGACCCAGTACTTC.

This chain connects TRBV28 to TRBJ1-1; TRBD1 matches 7 bases. Trimming removed 3 bases from V and 4 bases from J; junction bases left unmatched: 5. The CDR3 contains 14 residues. Germline lookup yields CDR1 MDHEN and CDR2 SYDVKM. The CDR3 spells CASSLTGWGTEAFF. CDR3 DNA sequence: TGTGCCAGCAGTTTGACAGGGTGGGGCACTGAAGCTTTCTTT.

This CDR3 reads CASSQSAGGNTGELFF. CDR3 DNA sequence: TGTGCCAGCAGCCAGAGCGCGGGAGGGAACACCGGGGAGCTGTTTTTT. The V and J genes are TRBV4-2 and TRBJ2-2, with TRBD2 identical over 8 bases. J lost 1 base, V lost 3 bases, and 4 bases had no gene match. The V gene's germline CDR1 is LGHNA and CDR2 YNFKEQ. The CDR3 is 16 amino acids.

The chain recombines TRBV6-6 with TRBJ2-7; maybe TRBD1 (6 bases). Germline loops: CDR1 MNHNY, CDR2 SVGAGI (reference sequence). The CDR3 covers 14 residues. Deletions cut 8 bases from V and 0 bases from J, with 14 bases between. As DNA, the CDR3 is TGTGCCAGCTTCGGACAGAGGGGCTCCTACGAGCAGTACTTC. Its protein product is CASFGQRGSYEQYF.

The J gene is TRBJ2-7, the V gene TRBV6-5; 9 bases align to TRBD2. The CDR3 loop spans 15 amino acids. V shed 4 bases, J shed 3 bases, and the junction held 7 bases outside the gene matches. CDR1 is MNHEY and CDR2 is SVGAGI in the germline V gene. The DNA for the CDR3 is TGTGCCAGCAGTTCCGGGACTAGCAAACGCTACGAGCAGTACTTC. This sequence encodes CASSSGTSKRYEQYF.

The rearrangement uses TRBV28 and TRBJ1-1; D is undetermined. The germline CDR1 and CDR2 sequences are MDHEN and SYDVKM. The CDR3 has 11 residues. The V and J ends lost 8 bases and 2 bases respectively, with 6 bases between them. The CDR3 protein is CASVVNTEAFF. The CDR3 DNA reads as TGTGCCAGCGTCGTTAACACTGAAGCTTTCTTT.

This rearrangement joins TRBV5-1 to TRBJ2-2; possibly TRBD2 for D (6 bases). The germline CDR1 and CDR2 sequences are SGHRS and YFSETQ. This CDR3 comprises 16 residues. V shed 2 bases and J shed 6 bases, with 17 bases lying between them. Here the CDR3 DNA reads TGCGCCAGCAGCTTAAATGGAGGGCCGGGTTCCGGGGAGCTGTTTTTT. It translates to CASSLNGGPGSGELFF.

V gene TRBV30 combines with J gene TRBJ2-5; the D gene is possibly TRBD2 (7 bases). CDR3 length equals 13 residues. Trimming cost V 2 bases and J 4 bases, with 11 bases left between them. From germline, CDR1 is GTSNPN and CDR2 SVGIG (reference sequence). DNA of the CDR3: TGTGCCTGGAGTACACGGGGGGCAGAGACCCAGTACTTC. This gives the protein CAWSTRGAETQYF.